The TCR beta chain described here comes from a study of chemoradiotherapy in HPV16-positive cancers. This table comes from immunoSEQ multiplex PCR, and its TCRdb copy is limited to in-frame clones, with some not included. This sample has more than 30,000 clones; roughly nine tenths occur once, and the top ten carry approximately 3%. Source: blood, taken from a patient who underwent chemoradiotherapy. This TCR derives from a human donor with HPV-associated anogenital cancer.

The chain's CDR3 is CASSEYVGDTGELFF. In DNA form, the CDR3 reads TGTGCCAGCAGTGAATATGTAGGGGACACCGGGGAGCTGTTTTTT. The genes are TRBV6-1 and TRBJ2-2; D possibly corresponds to TRBD1 (5 bases). Deletions cut 2 bases from V and 3 bases from J, with 10 bases between. The length of the CDR3 is 15 residues. Germline-derived CDR1 and CDR2 are MNHNS and SASEGT.